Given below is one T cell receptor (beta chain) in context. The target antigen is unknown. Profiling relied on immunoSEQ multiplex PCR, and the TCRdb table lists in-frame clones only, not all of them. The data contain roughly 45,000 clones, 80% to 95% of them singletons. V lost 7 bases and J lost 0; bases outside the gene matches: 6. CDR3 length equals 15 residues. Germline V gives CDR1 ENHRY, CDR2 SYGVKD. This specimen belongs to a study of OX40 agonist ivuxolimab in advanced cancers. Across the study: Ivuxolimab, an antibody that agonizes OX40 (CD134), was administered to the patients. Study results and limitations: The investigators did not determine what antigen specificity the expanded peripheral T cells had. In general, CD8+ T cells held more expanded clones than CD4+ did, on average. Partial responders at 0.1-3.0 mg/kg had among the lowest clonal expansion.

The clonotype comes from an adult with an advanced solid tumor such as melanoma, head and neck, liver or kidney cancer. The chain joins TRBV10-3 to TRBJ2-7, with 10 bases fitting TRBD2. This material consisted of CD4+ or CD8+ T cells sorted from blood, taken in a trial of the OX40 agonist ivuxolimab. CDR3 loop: CAINKAGGSSYEQYF. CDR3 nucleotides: TGTGCCATCAATAAAGCGGGGGGGAGCTCCTACGAGCAGTACTTC.